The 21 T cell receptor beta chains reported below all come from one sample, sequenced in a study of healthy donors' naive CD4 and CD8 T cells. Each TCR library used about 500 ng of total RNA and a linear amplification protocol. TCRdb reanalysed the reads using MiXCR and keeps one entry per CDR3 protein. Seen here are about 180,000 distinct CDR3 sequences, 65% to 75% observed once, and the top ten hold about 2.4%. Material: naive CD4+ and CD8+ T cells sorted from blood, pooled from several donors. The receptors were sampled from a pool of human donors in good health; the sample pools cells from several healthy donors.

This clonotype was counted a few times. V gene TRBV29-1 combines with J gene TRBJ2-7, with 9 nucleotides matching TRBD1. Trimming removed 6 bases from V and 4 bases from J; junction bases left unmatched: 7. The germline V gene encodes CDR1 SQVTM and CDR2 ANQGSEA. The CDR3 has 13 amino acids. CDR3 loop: CSVPGQGLYEQYF. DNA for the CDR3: TGCAGCGTACCGGGACAGGGCTTATACGAGCAGTACTTC.

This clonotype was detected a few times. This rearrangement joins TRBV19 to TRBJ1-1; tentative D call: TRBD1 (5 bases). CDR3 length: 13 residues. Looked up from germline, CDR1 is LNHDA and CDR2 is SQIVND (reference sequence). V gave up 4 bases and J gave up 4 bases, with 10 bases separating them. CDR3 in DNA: TGTGCCAGTAGTAATACGGGGGGCACTGAAGCTTTCTTT. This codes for CASSNTGGTEAFF.

Here the CDR3 DNA reads TGTGCCAGTAGTATATCCAGGTCGTACAATGAGCAGTTCTTC. It codes for CASSISRSYNEQFF. The genes are TRBV19 and TRBJ2-1; D gene uncertain. The CDR3 contains 14 residues. Germline V gene data show CDR1 as LNHDA and CDR2 as SQIVND (reference sequence). V lost 2 bases and J lost 4, with 9 bases in between.

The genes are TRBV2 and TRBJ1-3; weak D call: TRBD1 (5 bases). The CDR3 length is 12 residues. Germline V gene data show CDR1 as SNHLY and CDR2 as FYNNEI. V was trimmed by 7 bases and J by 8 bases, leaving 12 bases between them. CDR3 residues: CASKRQGYTIYF. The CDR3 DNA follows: TGTGCCAGCAAACGGCAGGGTTACACCATATATTTT.

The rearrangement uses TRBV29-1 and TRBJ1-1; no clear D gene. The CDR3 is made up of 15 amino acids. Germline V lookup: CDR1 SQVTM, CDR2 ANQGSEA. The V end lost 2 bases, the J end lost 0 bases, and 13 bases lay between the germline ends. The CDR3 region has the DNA TGCAGCGTTGAAACCCCGATCACCATGAACACTGAAGCTTTCTTT. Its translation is CSVETPITMNTEAFF.

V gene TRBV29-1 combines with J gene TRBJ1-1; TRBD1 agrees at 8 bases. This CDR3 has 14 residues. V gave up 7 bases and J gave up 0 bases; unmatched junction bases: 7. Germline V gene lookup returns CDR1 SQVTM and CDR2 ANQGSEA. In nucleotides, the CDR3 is TGCAGCGCCTGGACAGGGCGCCTGAACACTGAAGCTTTCTTT. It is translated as CSAWTGRLNTEAFF. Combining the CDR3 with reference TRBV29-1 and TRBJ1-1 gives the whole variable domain SAVISQKPSRDICQRGTSLTIQCQVDSQVTMMFWYRQQPGQSLTLIATANQGSEATYESGFVIDKFPISRPNLTFSTLTVSNMSPEDSSIYLCSAWTGRLNTEAFFGQGTRLTVV.

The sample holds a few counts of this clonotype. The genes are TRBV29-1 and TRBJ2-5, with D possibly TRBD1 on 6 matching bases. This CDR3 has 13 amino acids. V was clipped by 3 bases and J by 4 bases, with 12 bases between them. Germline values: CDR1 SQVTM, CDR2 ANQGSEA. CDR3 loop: CSVDRGVRETQYF. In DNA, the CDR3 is TGCAGCGTTGACAGGGGCGTCCGAGAGACCCAGTACTTC.

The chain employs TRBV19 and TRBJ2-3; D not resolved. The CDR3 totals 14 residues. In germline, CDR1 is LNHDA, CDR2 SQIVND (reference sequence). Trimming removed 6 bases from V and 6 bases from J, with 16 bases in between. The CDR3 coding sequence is TGTGCCAGTAGAGTGGCTGGCCGGACGGATACGCAGTATTTT. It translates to CASRVAGRTDTQYF.

This CDR3 reads CASSIRRGAGANVLTF. The CDR3 bases are TGTGCCAGTAGTATACGTAGGGGCGCTGGGGCCAACGTCCTGACTTTC. The V and J genes are TRBV19 and TRBJ2-6; a possible D gene is TRBD1 (5 bases). This CDR3 has 16 amino acids. The germline gives CDR1 LNHDA, CDR2 SQIVND (reference sequence). V was trimmed by 2 bases and J by 2 bases, leaving 10 bases between them. Combining the CDR3 with reference TRBV19 and TRBJ2-6 gives the whole variable domain DGGITQSPKYLFRKEGQNVTLSCEQNLNHDAMYWYRQDPGQGLRLIYYSQIVNDFQKGDIAEGYSVSREKKESFPLTVTSAQKNPTAFYLCASSIRRGAGANVLTFGAGSRLTVL.

The CDR3 reads CASSYRRTGNTEAFF. CDR3 coding DNA: TGTGCCAGCAGTTACAGGAGGACAGGGAACACTGAAGCTTTCTTT. This chain uses TRBV6-2 or TRBV6-3 with TRBJ1-1; 7 bases are shared with TRBD1. Germline CDR1 is MNHEY and CDR2 is SVGEGT. The CDR3 length is 15 residues. After removal of 2 bases from V and 1 base from J, the junction contained 4 bases not matched to a gene.

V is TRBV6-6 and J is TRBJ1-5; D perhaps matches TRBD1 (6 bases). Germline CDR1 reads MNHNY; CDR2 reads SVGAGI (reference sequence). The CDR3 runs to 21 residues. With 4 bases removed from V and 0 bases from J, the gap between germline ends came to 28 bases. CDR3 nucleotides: TGTGCCAGCAGTTCGTCCGGGACACTTACTTTTAATGCGTATAGCAATCAGCCCCAGCATTTT. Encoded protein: CASSSSGTLTFNAYSNQPQHF.

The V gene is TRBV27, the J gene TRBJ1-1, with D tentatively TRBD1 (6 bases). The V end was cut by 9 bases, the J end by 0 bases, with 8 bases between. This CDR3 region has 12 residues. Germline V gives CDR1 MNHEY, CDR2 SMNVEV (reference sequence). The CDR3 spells CASQGLNTEAFF. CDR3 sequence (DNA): TGTGCCAGTCAGGGGTTGAACACTGAAGCTTTCTTT.

The CDR3 sequence: CASSLSRGDGSYNEQFF. CDR3 DNA sequence: TGTGCCAGCAGTTTAAGCAGGGGAGACGGCTCCTACAATGAGCAGTTCTTC. The genes are TRBV27 and TRBJ2-1; TRBD1 might be the D (6 bases). The length of the CDR3 is 17 residues. V lost 2 bases and J lost 0, with 14 bases in between. Germline values: CDR1 MNHEY, CDR2 SMNVEV (reference sequence).

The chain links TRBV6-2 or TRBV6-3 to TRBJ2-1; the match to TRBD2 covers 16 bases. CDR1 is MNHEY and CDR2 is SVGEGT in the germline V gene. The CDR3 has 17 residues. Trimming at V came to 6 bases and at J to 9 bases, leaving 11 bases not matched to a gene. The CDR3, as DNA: TGTGCCAGCAGCGGGACTAGCGGGAGGGGGAAATATGGTGAGCAGTTCTTC. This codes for CASSGTSGRGKYGEQFF.

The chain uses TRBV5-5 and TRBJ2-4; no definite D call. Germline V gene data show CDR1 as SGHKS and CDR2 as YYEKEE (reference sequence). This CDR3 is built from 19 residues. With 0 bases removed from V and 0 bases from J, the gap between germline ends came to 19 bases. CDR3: CASSLDKDRPTLAKNIQYF. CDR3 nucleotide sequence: TGTGCCAGCAGCTTGGATAAGGATAGACCTACTCTAGCCAAAAACATTCAGTACTTC.

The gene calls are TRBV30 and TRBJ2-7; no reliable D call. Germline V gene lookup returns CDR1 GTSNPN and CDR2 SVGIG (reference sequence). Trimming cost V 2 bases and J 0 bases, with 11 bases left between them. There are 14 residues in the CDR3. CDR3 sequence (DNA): TGTGCCTGGAGTAGTAGGTCCATCTCCTACGAGCAGTACTTC. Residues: CAWSSRSISYEQYF.

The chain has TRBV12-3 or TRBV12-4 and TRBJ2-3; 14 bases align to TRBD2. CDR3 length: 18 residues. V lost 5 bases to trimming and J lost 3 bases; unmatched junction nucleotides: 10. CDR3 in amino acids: CASSLGTSGSQGTDTQYF. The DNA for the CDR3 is TGTGCCAGCAGTCTCGGGACTAGCGGGAGTCAAGGAACAGATACGCAGTATTTT.

CDR3 sequence reads: CASSLGLHDQPQHF. DNA for the CDR3: TGTGCCAGCAGCTTAGGGTTACACGATCAGCCCCAGCATTTT. The V gene is TRBV5-6, the J gene TRBJ1-5; D ambiguous. Per the germline V gene, CDR1 is SGHDT and CDR2 is YYEEEE. CDR3 length equals 14 residues. V was shortened by 2 bases and J by 5 bases, with 11 bases between the two germline ends.

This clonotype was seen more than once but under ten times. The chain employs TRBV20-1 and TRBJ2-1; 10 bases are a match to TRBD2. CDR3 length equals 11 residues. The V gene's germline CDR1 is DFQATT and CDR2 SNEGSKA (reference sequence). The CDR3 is CSGLAYNEQFF. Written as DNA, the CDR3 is TGCTCGGGACTAGCGTACAATGAGCAGTTCTTC.

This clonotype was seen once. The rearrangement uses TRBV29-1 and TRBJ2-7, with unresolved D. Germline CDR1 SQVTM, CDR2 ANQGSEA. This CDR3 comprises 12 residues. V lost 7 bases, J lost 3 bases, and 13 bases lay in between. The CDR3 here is CSARKGVYEQYF. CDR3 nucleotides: TGCAGCGCCCGGAAGGGTGTCTACGAGCAGTACTTC.

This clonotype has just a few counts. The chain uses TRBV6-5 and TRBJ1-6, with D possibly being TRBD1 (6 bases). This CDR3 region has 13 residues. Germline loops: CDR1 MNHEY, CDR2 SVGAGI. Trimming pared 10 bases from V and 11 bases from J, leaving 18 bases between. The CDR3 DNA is TGTGCCACCCGCCGGGACACGGGAGCACCCCTCCACTTT. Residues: CATRRDTGAPLHF.